This entry lists 14 T cell receptor beta chains sequenced from one sample in a study of blood T cell repertoires in COVID-19. Method: immunoSEQ multiplex PCR; TCRdb's copy keeps in-frame clones and lacks some. The sample has some 190,000 clones, roughly 76% seen once. Material for sequencing was peripheral blood. The receptors originated from a woman aged 45-59 years with active or convalescent COVID-19.

This clone was detected a few times. The chain has TRBV9 and TRBJ1-1; D ambiguous. The germline V gene has CDR1 SGDLS and CDR2 YYNGEE. The CDR3 is 14 amino acids. Trimming removed 4 bases at V and 2 bases at J, with 12 bases between. CDR3 nucleotide sequence: TGTGCCAGCAGCCCACACGCGGGTAACACTGAAGCTTTCTTT. Translating it yields CASSPHAGNTEAFF.

V and J are TRBV27 and TRBJ1-3; 7 bases agree with TRBD1. This CDR3 comprises 19 residues. Per the germline V gene, CDR1 is MNHEY and CDR2 is SMNVEV (reference sequence). The V segment lost 6 bases and the J segment 5 bases; nucleotides outside the gene matches: 22. CDR3 region: CASSRPHHPTGDWRNTIYF. CDR3 nucleotides: TGTGCCAGCAGCCGACCCCATCACCCCACAGGGGATTGGCGAAACACCATATATTTT.

This rearrangement joins TRBV29-1 to TRBJ1-1, with TRBD1 matching 10 bases. Germline loops: CDR1 SQVTM, CDR2 ANQGSEA. This CDR3 region has 12 residues. Losses at the gene ends were 4 bases for V and 13 bases for J; bases not matched to a gene: 9. CDR3 coding DNA: TGCAGCGTTGGCGACCCCGGACAGGGGGGTTTCTTT. It translates to CSVGDPGQGGFF.

Concerning this clone: A junction end diverges from the germline sequence, so it may reflect a read error. The chain combines TRBV7-9 with TRBJ1-5; 10 bases match TRBD1. Germline V gives CDR1 SEHNR, CDR2 FQNEAQ (reference sequence). The CDR3 spans 14 residues. In DNA, the CDR3 is TGTGCCAGCAGCCAGACAGGGGGCAAACAGCCCCAGCATTTT. Its protein is CASSQTGGKQPQHF.

This clone was picked up a small number of times. The V gene is TRBV5-1, the J gene TRBJ2-3; D uncertain. CDR1 is SGHRS, CDR2 YFSETQ, per germline. The CDR3 is 16 residues long. Trimming left V 4 bases short and J 4 bases short, with 19 bases between. The CDR3 is CASSGNSGLRADTQYF. The CDR3 nucleotides are TGCGCCAGCAGCGGCAACTCCGGCCTTCGGGCAGATACGCAGTATTTT.

The rearrangement uses TRBV3-1 (or the pseudogene TRBV3-2) and TRBJ1-5; no clear D gene. Germline V gene data show CDR1 as LGHDT and CDR2 as YNNKEL (reference sequence). The CDR3 runs to 13 residues. V gave up 5 bases and J gave up 6 bases, with 11 bases separating them. Here the CDR3 reads CASSEGRGQPQHF. CDR3 sequence (DNA): TGTGCCAGCAGCGAGGGCCGGGGTCAGCCCCAGCATTTT.

V and J are TRBV9 and TRBJ2-3; no definite D call. The CDR3 consists of 14 residues. Trimming removed 0 bases from V and 4 bases from J, with 9 bases in between. Germline CDR1 is SGDLS and CDR2 is YYNGEE. The CDR3 coding sequence is TGTGCCAGCAGCGTAGGTCAGTCCCCAGATACGCAGTATTTT. Protein sequence: CASSVGQSPDTQYF.

This chain joins TRBV5-5 and TRBJ2-7; D might be TRBD2 (5 bases). CDR1 SGHKS and CDR2 YYEKEE come from the germline V gene (reference sequence). V gave up 3 bases and J gave up 0 bases, with 7 bases separating them. This CDR3 contains 13 residues. CDR3 DNA: TGTGCCAGCAGCTCGCTAGCCTCCTACGAGCAGTACTTC. Encoded protein: CASSSLASYEQYF.

The chain carries TRBV7-6 and TRBJ2-5; 9 bases fit TRBD2. From germline, CDR1 is SGHVS and CDR2 FNYEAQ. The V and J ends lost 5 bases and 3 bases, in that order; junction bases with no gene match: 13. The CDR3 has 17 amino acids. The CDR3 nucleotides read TGTGCCAGCAGCCGGCTGGGGAGACTAGCGGTGAAAGAGACCCAGTACTTC. This encodes CASSRLGRLAVKETQYF.

The chain combines TRBV6-6 with TRBJ2-7; D perhaps matches TRBD1 (6 bases). The germline CDR1 and CDR2 sequences are MNHNY and SVGAGI (reference sequence). The V gene lost 2 bases and the J gene lost 0 bases, with 11 bases spanning the gap. This CDR3 is built from 15 residues. The CDR3 DNA is TGTGCCAGCAGTTACCAGGGGCCCAGCTCCTACGAGCAGTACTTC. It encodes CASSYQGPSSYEQYF.

The gene calls are TRBV9 and TRBJ2-6, with 12 nucleotides matching TRBD1. V shed 3 bases and J 2 bases; nucleotides not matched to a gene: 3. The CDR3 is made up of 17 amino acids. The germline CDR1 and CDR2 sequences are SGDLS and YYNGEE. For the CDR3, the DNA is TGTGCCAGCAGCGGGGGACAGGGGGCAACTGGGGCCAACGTCCTGACTTTC. Residues: CASSGGQGATGANVLTF. Full variable domain (outside the CDR3, taken from reference TRBV9 and TRBJ2-6): DSGVTQTPKHLITATGQRVTLRCSPRSGDLSVYWYQQSLDQGLQFLIQYYNGEERAKGNILERFSAQQFPDLHSELNLSSLELGDSALYFCASSGGQGATGANVLTFGAGSRLTVL.

The chain links TRBV5-4 to TRBJ2-1, with 8 bases matching TRBD1. Germline V gene data show CDR1 as SGHNT and CDR2 as YYREEE (reference sequence). The V and J ends lost 3 bases and 6 bases, in that order; junction bases with no gene match: 8. The CDR3 is 15 amino acids. This chain's CDR3 is CASSYTRDRTNEQFF. The CDR3 region has the DNA TGTGCCAGCAGCTACACCCGGGACAGGACCAATGAGCAGTTCTTC.

CDR3 loop: CASSQQGATNYGYTF. The CDR3 DNA reads as TGTGCCAGCAGCCAACAGGGGGCAACTAACTATGGCTACACCTTC. The V gene is TRBV3-1 (or the pseudogene TRBV3-2), the J gene TRBJ1-2, with 8 nucleotides matching TRBD1. Germline loops: CDR1 LGHDT, CDR2 YNNKEL (reference sequence). The J segment lost 0 bases and the V segment lost 2 bases, leaving 2 bases of the junction unmatched. The CDR3 loop spans 15 amino acids.

The chain employs TRBV28 and TRBJ2-1; 10 positions agree with TRBD2. Germline V gene data show CDR1 as MDHEN and CDR2 as SYDVKM. The CDR3 runs 16 residues. J gave up 3 bases and V 4 bases, and 6 bases lay outside the gene matches. In DNA form, the CDR3 reads TGTGCCAGCAGTTCTAAACTAGCGGGAAGCTACAATGAGCAGTTCTTC. It codes for CASSSKLAGSYNEQFF.